The rows below give T cell receptor beta chains drawn from one sample of a study of early stage breast cancer tumors. This table comes from immunoSEQ multiplex PCR, and its TCRdb copy is limited to in-frame clones, with some not included. Found here are some 20,000 clones, around four fifths of them singletons; the top ten hold approximately 1.7%. The sample consisted of blood. The source of these receptors is a person aged 70 to 80 with breast cancer. Both conserved end residues are part of each CDR3. Each record gives: V gene, J gene, CDR3 length, CDR3 protein.

TRBV28	TRBJ1-1	15	CASTPPRGRGTEAFF
TRBV27	TRBJ1-1	15	CASSLGRLGGTEAFF
TRBV30	TRBJ2-6	17	CAWSRGGQAPGANVLTF
TRBV9	TRBJ2-2	17	CASSVSAGGQNTGELFF
TRBV7-2	TRBJ2-5	14	CASSLGHTKETQYF
TRBV6-1	TRBJ2-5	16	CASSELSGGLGETQYF
TRBV5-1	TRBJ1-1	13	CASSLARQGEAFF
TRBV28	TRBJ1-1	14	CASRAGGRVTEAFF
TRBV5-4	TRBJ2-3	19	CASSPIPGLAGGPTDTQYF
TRBV4-1	TRBJ1-6	15	CASSQESGKNSPLHF
TRBV15	TRBJ2-7	16	CATSRDRGQTYYEQYF
TRBV29-1	TRBJ1-2	14	CSVESAGVGYGYTF
TRBV18	TRBJ1-6	14	CASSPQLADSPLHF
TRBV2	TRBJ2-7	14	CASRGQGSSYEQYF
TRBV6-6	TRBJ2-2	13	CASRITGTGELFF
TRBV9	TRBJ1-6	15	CASSVGGQGNSPLHF
TRBV28	TRBJ2-5	15	CASSLAAPGRETQYF
TRBV5-4	TRBJ1-6	15	CASSHISDRDSPLHF
TRBV30	TRBJ1-1	14	CAWSATGWNTEAFF
TRBV18	TRBJ1-3	17	CASSAIEASFSGNTIYF
TRBV30	TRBJ2-7	14	CAWSVLPGSYEQYF
TRBV5-6	TRBJ2-1	16	CASSVIRGLLGNEQFF
TRBV19	TRBJ1-1	10	CASRDREAFF
TRBV9	TRBJ1-1	15	CASSPHDIPNTEAFF
TRBV19	TRBJ1-4	13	CASSEDRAKKLFF
TRBV7-9	TRBJ1-2	14	CASSPQGWGGEHTF